The 10 T cell receptor beta chains below come from one sample, sequenced in a study of cytomegalovirus exposure and HLA in healthy donors. Researchers ran the PCR with 60 Vbeta and 13 Jbeta primers. The table came from immunoSEQ multiplex PCR; TCRdb's copy has only in-frame clones and leaves some out. The sample lists 120,000 or so clones, about 80% occurring once. The sequencing sample was made of PBMCs. The receptors originated from a woman aged 55-70 years in good health and CMV-seropositive.

The chain carries TRBV5-1 and TRBJ2-1, with D unclear. V gave up 4 bases and J gave up 0 bases, with 14 bases separating them. The CDR3 is 16 amino acids. CDR1 is SGHRS, CDR2 YFSETQ, per germline. CDR3 sequence: CASSPGLFSSYNEQFF. The CDR3 DNA follows: TGCGCCAGCAGCCCTGGGCTCTTCAGCTCCTACAATGAGCAGTTCTTC.

This clone has a single count. The chain combines TRBV11-1 with TRBJ1-1; D gene unclear. There are 13 residues in the CDR3. V lost 5 bases and J lost 5, with 12 bases in between. CDR1 SGHAT and CDR2 FQDESV come from the germline V gene (reference sequence). DNA for the CDR3: TGTGCCAGCAGCCAAGGAGGGAGGACTGAAGCTTTCTTT. Amino acid sequence: CASSQGGRTEAFF.

This chain uses TRBV5-1 with TRBJ2-3, with TRBD2 matching 14 bases. Trimming took 0 bases from V and 6 from J; bases not matched to a gene: 3. CDR1 is SGHRS and CDR2 is YFSETQ in the germline V gene. This CDR3 comprises 16 residues. CDR3 DNA sequence: TGCGCCAGCAGCTTGGCGGGACTAGCGGGAGTCGATACGCAGTATTTT. This translates into CASSLAGLAGVDTQYF.

In DNA form, the CDR3 reads TGTGCCAGCAGTTACTCTGTTCGGTTGAACACTGAAGCTTTCTTT. It translates to CASSYSVRLNTEAFF. This chain joins TRBV6-5 and TRBJ1-1; D is undetermined. CDR1 is MNHEY and CDR2 is SVGAGI in the germline V gene. The CDR3 totals 15 residues. Trimming took 0 bases from V and 0 from J, leaving 8 bases between them.

The V gene is TRBV5-1, the J gene TRBJ1-2; maybe TRBD1 (6 bases). Germline assignment: CDR1 SGHRS and CDR2 YFSETQ. V was clipped by 3 bases and J by 1 base, with 16 bases between them. This CDR3 contains 16 residues. CDR3 in amino acids: CASSSSQGIINYGYTF. In DNA form, the CDR3 reads TGCGCCAGCAGCTCATCACAGGGAATTATTAACTATGGCTACACCTTC. The complete variable domain, with remaining parts taken from reference TRBV5-1 and TRBJ1-2, reads KAGVTQTPRYLIKTRGQQVTLSCSPISGHRSVSWYQQTPGQGLQFLFEYFSETQRNKGNFPGRFSGRQFSNSRSEMNVSTLELGDSALYLCASSSSQGIINYGYTFGSGTRLTVV.

This clone has only a few counts. This chain links TRBV5-4 with TRBJ1-2; 7 nucleotides match TRBD1. J lost 4 bases, V lost 4 bases, and 7 bases had no gene match. The CDR3 is 14 amino acids. Germline-derived CDR1 and CDR2 are SGHNT and YYREEE (reference sequence). This CDR3 reads CASSIPGQIYGYTF. Written as DNA, the CDR3 is TGTGCCAGCAGCATCCCGGGACAGATCTATGGCTACACCTTC.

The gene calls are TRBV27 and TRBJ2-5; 7 bases align to TRBD1. J was trimmed by 3 bases and V by 3 bases; bases with no gene match: 4. Germline CDR1 and CDR2: MNHEY and SMNVEV (reference sequence). This CDR3 has 14 residues. The CDR3 DNA sequence: TGTGCCAGCAGTTTCGGACAGGCGGAAGAGACCCAGTACTTC. It encodes CASSFGQAEETQYF.

The chain links TRBV7-3 to TRBJ1-1; TRBD1 matches at 8 bases. V lost 5 bases, J lost 2 bases, and 7 bases stayed unmatched. CDR1 is SGHTA, CDR2 FQGTGA, per germline. CDR3 length equals 15 residues. The CDR3 bases are TGTGCCAGCAGCCCACTTGGACAGGGCAACACTGAAGCTTTCTTT. Encoded protein: CASSPLGQGNTEAFF. Together with reference TRBV7-3 and TRBJ1-1, the CDR3 gives the full variable domain: GAGVSQTPSNKVTEKGKYVELRCDPISGHTALYWYRQSLGQGPEFLIYFQGTGAADDSGLPNDRFFAVRPEGSVSTLKIQRTERGDSAVYLCASSPLGQGNTEAFFGQGTRLTVV.

This chain joins TRBV9 and TRBJ2-3; D ambiguous. V was pared by 4 bases and J by 0 bases, with 9 bases between. The CDR3 extends over 14 amino acids. Germline V gene sequence: CDR1 SGDLS, CDR2 YYNGEE. The CDR3 bases are TGTGCCAGCAGCAGAACGGAGAGCACAGATACGCAGTATTTT. This encodes CASSRTESTDTQYF.

V usage is TRBV6-5 and J usage is TRBJ2-7; unclear D gene. With 0 bases removed from V and 0 bases from J, the gap between germline ends came to 12 bases. Germline V gene lookup returns CDR1 MNHEY and CDR2 SVGAGI. The CDR3 consists of 16 residues. CDR3 DNA: TGTGCCAGCAGTTACTCGAGGTCTCTGGGCTCCTACGAGCAGTACTTC. Its protein product is CASSYSRSLGSYEQYF.